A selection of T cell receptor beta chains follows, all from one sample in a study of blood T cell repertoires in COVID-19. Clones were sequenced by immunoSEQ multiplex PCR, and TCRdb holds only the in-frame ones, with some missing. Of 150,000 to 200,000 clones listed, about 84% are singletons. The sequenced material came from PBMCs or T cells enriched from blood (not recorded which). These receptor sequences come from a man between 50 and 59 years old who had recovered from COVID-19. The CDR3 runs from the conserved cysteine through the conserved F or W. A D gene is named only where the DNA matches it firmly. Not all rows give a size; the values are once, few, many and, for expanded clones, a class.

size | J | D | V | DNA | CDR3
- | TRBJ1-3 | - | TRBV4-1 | TGCGCCAGCAGCCAGGACTCGAGCTCTGGAAACACCATATATTTT | CASSQDSSSGNTIYF
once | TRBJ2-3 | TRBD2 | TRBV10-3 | TGTGCCATCAGCGGCCTAGCGGGGGGTACTAGCACAGATACGCAGTATTTT | CAISGLAGGTSTDTQYF
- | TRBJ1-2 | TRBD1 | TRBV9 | TGTGCCAGCAGCTTACGGGACAGGGGGTTTGAGGGCTACACCTTC | CASSLRDRGFEGYTF
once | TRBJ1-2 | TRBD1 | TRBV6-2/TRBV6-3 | TGTGCCAGCAGTCCACTCCGGGACAGGGACTATGGCTACACCTTC | CASSPLRDRDYGYTF
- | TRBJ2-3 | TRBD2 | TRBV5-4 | TGTGCCAGCAGCTCCGTAGCGGGGGGCAACACAGATACGCAGTATTTT | CASSSVAGGNTDTQYF
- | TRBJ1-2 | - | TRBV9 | TGTGCCAGCAGCGAGCCCGGGACGGCGGGGCCCTATGGCTACACCTTC | CASSEPGTAGPYGYTF
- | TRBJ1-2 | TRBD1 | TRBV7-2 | TGTGCCAGCAGCACAGGGGAATCTGGCTACACCTTC | CASSTGESGYTF
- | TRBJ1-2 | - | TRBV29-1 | TGCAGCGCCGTGAGTCCGGGACACGATAGAAAGTATGGCTACACCTTC | CSAVSPGHDRKYGYTF
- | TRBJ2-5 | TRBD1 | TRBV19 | TGTGCCAGTAGCGGGACAGGGTCAGTCCAAGAGACCCAGTACTTC | CASSGTGSVQETQYF
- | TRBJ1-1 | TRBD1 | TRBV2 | TGTGCCAGCAGTGGACAGGGTTTCTCTGAAGCTTTCTTT | CASSGQGFSEAFF
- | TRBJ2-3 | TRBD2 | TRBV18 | TGTGCCAGCTCACCACTAGCGGGTATCAGCACAGATACGCAGTATTTT | CASSPLAGISTDTQYF
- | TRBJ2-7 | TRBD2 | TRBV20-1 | TGCAGTGCTAGTATAGGGCTAGCGGGGTACGAGCAGTACTTC | CSASIGLAGYEQYF
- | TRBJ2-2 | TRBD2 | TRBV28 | TGTGCCAGCAGCCGTAGGGGACTAGCGGGGGGCAGCGGGGAGCTGTTTTTT | CASSRRGLAGGSGELFF
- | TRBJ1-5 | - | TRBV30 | TGTGCCTGGGCGAACAGTGGCAATCAGCCCCAGCATTTT | CAWANSGNQPQHF
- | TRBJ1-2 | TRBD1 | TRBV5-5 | TGTGCCAGCCGCCGGGACAGGGACTCGTTCTACGATGGCTACACCTTC | CASRRDRDSFYDGYTF
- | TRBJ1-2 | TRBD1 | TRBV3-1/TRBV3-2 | TGTGCCAGCAGTCAAGACAGGGACTATGGCTACACCTTC | CASSQDRDYGYTF
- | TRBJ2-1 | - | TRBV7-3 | TGTGCCAGCAGCTTAAGTCTAGGTGAGCAGTTCTTC | CASSLSLGEQFF
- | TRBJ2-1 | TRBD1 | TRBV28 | TGTGCCAGCAGCCCCCGGGACAGGGCTTTCAATGAGCAGTTCTTC | CASSPRDRAFNEQFF
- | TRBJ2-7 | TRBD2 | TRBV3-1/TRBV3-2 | TGTGCCAGCAGCCAAGTTTTCCCCCGGACTAGCGGGGCCTACGAGCAGTACTTC | CASSQVFPRTSGAYEQYF
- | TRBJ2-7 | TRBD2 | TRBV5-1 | TGCGCCAGCAGCCCTGGACCACGAGCGGGGGGGTTAACCTACGAGCAGTACTTC | CASSPGPRAGGLTYEQYF
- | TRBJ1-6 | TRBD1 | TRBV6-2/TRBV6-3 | TGTGCCAGCAGTCGCCTCCAGGGACAGGGTCACACACCCCTCCACTTT | CASSRLQGQGHTPLHF
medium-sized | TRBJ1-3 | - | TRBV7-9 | TGTGCCAGCAGCTCCAGTCTACGCACGGGAGGAAACACCATATATTTT | CASSSSLRTGGNTIYF
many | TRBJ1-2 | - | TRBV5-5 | TGTGCCAGCAGCTTGTGGGGAGAGAACTATGGCTACACCTTC | CASSLWGENYGYTF
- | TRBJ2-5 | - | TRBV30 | TGTGCCTGGGGGCGGGAGACCCAGTACTTC | CAWGRETQYF
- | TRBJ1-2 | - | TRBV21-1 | TGTGCCAGCAGCGCAGGCCTACAAACTAGTGGCTACACCTTC | CASSAGLQTSGYTF
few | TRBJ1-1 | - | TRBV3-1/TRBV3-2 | TGTGCCAGCAGCCTCAAACAGTTGAACACTGAAGCTTTCTTT | CASSLKQLNTEAFF
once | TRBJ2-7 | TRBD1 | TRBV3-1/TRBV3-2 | TGTGCCAGCAGCCATGGAGACAGGGGGGCCTACGAGCAGTACTTC | CASSHGDRGAYEQYF
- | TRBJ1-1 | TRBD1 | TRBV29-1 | TGCAGCGTCCGGACAGGAATAGGCACTGAAGCTTTCTTT | CSVRTGIGTEAFF
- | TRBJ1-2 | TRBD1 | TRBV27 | TGTGCCAGCAGTACAGGGGGCAACGGCTACACCTTC | CASSTGGNGYTF
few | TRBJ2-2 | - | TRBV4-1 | TGCGCCAGCAGCCAAGTAGACAAAAACACCGGGGAGCTGTTTTTT | CASSQVDKNTGELFF
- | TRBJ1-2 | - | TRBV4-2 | TGTGCCAGCAGCGAATGGACAGAGACTAACTATGGCTACACCTTC | CASSEWTETNYGYTF
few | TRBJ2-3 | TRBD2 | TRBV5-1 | TGCGCCAGCAGCTTGGCGATAGCGGGGGATACGCAGTATTTT | CASSLAIAGDTQYF
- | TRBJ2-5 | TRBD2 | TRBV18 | TGTGCCAGCTCACCACCGGGACTAAAAAAAGAGACCCAGTACTTC | CASSPPGLKKETQYF
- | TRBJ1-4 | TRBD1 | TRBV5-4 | TGTGCCAGATATTACAGGGGGAGGACTAATGAAAAACTGTTTTTT | CARYYRGRTNEKLFF
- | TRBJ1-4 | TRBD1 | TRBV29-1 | TGCAGCGTTAGGGCAGGGGGCACGGAAAAACTGTTTTTT | CSVRAGGTEKLFF
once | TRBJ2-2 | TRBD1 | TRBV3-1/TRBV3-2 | TGTGCCAGCAGCCAGGAAGACAGGGGGATAAACACCGGGGAGCTGTTTTTT | CASSQEDRGINTGELFF
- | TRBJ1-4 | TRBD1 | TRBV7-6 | TGTGCCAGCAGCTTAGTGGGACAGCTTAATGAAAAACTGTTTTTT | CASSLVGQLNEKLFF
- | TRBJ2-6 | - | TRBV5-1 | TGCGCCAGCAAGGGCCAGGGCCTATCTGGGGCCAACGTCCTGACTTTC | CASKGQGLSGANVLTF
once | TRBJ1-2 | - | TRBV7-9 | TGTGCCAGCAGCCCAATGACGACAGGAAAGACTAACTATGGCTACACCTTC | CASSPMTTGKTNYGYTF
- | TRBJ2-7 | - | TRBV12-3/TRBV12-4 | TGTGCCAGCAGTTTAGGGCCGTGGGCCGAGCAGTACTTC | CASSLGPWAEQYF
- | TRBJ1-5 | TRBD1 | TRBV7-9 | TGTGCCAGCAGCCTCGGGACAGCCTCTCGGCAGCCCCAGCATTTT | CASSLGTASRQPQHF
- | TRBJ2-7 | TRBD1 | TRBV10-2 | TGCGCCAGTGGACAGGGTTCCTACGAGCAGTACTTC | CASGQGSYEQYF
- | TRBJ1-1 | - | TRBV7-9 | TGTGCCAGCAGCTTAATGAGCGAAACTGAAGCTTTCTTT | CASSLMSETEAFF
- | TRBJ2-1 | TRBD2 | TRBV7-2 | TGTGCCAGCAGCTTAGACACAGCGGGGGGTACGAATGAGCAGTTCTTC | CASSLDTAGGTNEQFF
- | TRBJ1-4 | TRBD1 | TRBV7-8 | TGTGCCAGCAACAGGGGGCTGAGTGAAAAACTGTTTTTT | CASNRGLSEKLFF
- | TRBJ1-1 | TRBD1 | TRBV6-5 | TGTGCCAGCAGGTCTCGACAGGGGAACACTGAAGCTTTCTTT | CASRSRQGNTEAFF
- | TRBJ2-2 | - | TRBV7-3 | TGTGCCAGCAGCTTAGGACACAACACCGGGGAGCTGTTTTTT | CASSLGHNTGELFF